One TCR beta chain is described in this entry. The sample originates from a study of blood T cells in healthy people across ages. Alongside a J-beta primer mix, a sample-barcoded 5' primer served in a second PCR lasting about 6 to 12 cycles. Each CDR3 protein is one row after TCRdb ran MiXCR on the 5' RACE reads. Among about 840,000 distinct CDR3 sequences, about 27% were seen once, and the ten largest hold roughly 10%. The CDR3 contains 17 residues. The V gene end was trimmed by 0 bases and the J gene end by 4 bases; junction bases not matched to a gene: 10. Germline V lookup: CDR1 SGHRS, CDR2 YFSETQ. These data are also associated with another study on T cells of mothers and their children. That paper adds: Three healthy Caucasian mothers served as donors, and their six children did as well. The authors found no persistent microchimeric T cell clones.

The TCR was taken from a woman aged 35 to 49 in good health. Sequenced material: blood. The chain couples TRBV5-1 to TRBJ2-3; TRBD2 matches 8 bases. The CDR3 here is CASSLEAGGYGADTQYF. DNA for the CDR3: TGCGCCAGCAGCTTGGAGGCGGGGGGATACGGCGCAGATACGCAGTATTTT.